This note documents a single TCR beta chain sequence. The data are from a study of tumor and adjacent non-tumor tissue in lung cancer. The template was RNA from unsorted bulk tissue. Three rounds of nested PCR, following a modified ARM-PCR protocol, produced the TCRbeta library. TCRdb re-analysed the multiplex PCR reads in MiXCR, keeping a single row per CDR3 protein. The data show 60,000 to 85,000 distinct CDR3 sequences, around four fifths seen once. The germline CDR1 and CDR2 sequences are MNHEY and SVGAGI. Unmatched junction bases numbered 8, after V lost 10 bases and J lost 4 bases. This CDR3 has 14 residues.

What was sequenced was lung tumor tissue. This chain joins TRBV6-5 and TRBJ1-3; TRBD1 matches at 9 bases. The sequence derives from a woman in her fifties or sixties with non-small cell lung cancer. CDR3 bases: TGTGCCACGCAACTGGACAGGGGAGGAAACACCATATATTTT. Amino acid sequence: CATQLDRGGNTIYF.